Below are 24 T cell receptor beta chains sequenced from a single sample in a study of T cells in Graves' hyperthyroidism and ophthalmopathy. It was RNA transcripts that yielded the amplified TCR beta CDR3 regions. First-round RT-PCR of the TCR CDR3 relied on the HTBI primer set. Via MiXCR, TCRdb re-called the multiplex PCR reads, giving one row per CDR3 protein. In the table there are fewer than 400,000 distinct CDR3 sequences, more than 13% of which are singletons. Sequenced: blood. The origin of the receptors is a man over 45 with Graves' ophthalmopathy.

This clonotype was seen more than once but under ten times. The junction departs from germline at one end; a sequencing error may be responsible. This sequence joins TRBV7-6 and TRBJ1-1; maybe TRBD1 (5 bases). The CDR3 is made up of 16 amino acids. Germline CDR1 SGHVS, CDR2 FNYEAQ. The CDR3 region has the DNA TGTGCCAGCAGATTAGGAGGTTGGGGGAGTAACACTGAAGCTTTCTTT. Translated: CASRLGGWGSNTEAFF.

The chain carries TRBV14 and TRBJ2-7; TRBD2 matches at 10 bases. Trimming cost V 5 bases and J 4 bases; bases outside gene matches: 14. The length of the CDR3 is 17 residues. Germline CDR1 reads SGHDN; CDR2 reads FVKESK. The CDR3 coding sequence is TGTGCCAGCAGCTCAAGGCGGGGTCTAGCGGGAGTATACGAGCAGTACTTC. Its translation is CASSSRRGLAGVYEQYF.

The chain recombines TRBV3-1 with TRBJ2-5; TRBD2 aligns across 7 bases. This CDR3 has 15 residues. Losses at the gene ends were 4 bases for V and 5 bases for J; bases not matched to a gene: 10. Per the germline V gene, CDR1 is LGHDT and CDR2 is YNNKEL (reference sequence). CDR3: CASSPGGGPAETQYF. Here the CDR3 DNA reads TGTGCCAGCAGCCCGGGGGGAGGGCCAGCGGAGACCCAGTACTTC.

This clonotype was counted a few times. This may arise from a read error, as a much more abundant clone is one base away. The V gene is TRBV20-1, the J gene TRBJ2-1, with no clear D. CDR1 DFQATT and CDR2 SNEGSKA come from the germline V gene (reference sequence). V dropped 7 bases and J dropped 2 bases, with 18 bases sitting between them. The length of the CDR3 is 15 residues. Here the CDR3 DNA reads TGCAGTGTTAGGACCGAGAGCTGGGCCTACAATGAGCAGTTCTTC. Amino acids: CSVRTESWAYNEQFF.

This clonotype was recorded at least ten times. The chain has TRBV20-1 and TRBJ2-4, with TRBD2 as a possible D gene (6 bases). This CDR3 has 13 residues. Germline V lookup: CDR1 DFQATT, CDR2 SNEGSKA (reference sequence). V lost 1 base and J lost 8, with 12 bases in between. In DNA, the CDR3 is TGCAGTGCTAGAGCGGGAGCCTCGGACATTCAGTACTTC. Translating it yields CSARAGASDIQYF.

The chain combines TRBV27 with TRBJ2-7, with a tentative D call TRBD1 (6 bases). The germline gives CDR1 MNHEY, CDR2 SMNVEV (reference sequence). This CDR3 comprises 13 residues. V was trimmed by 3 bases and J by 3 bases, leaving 9 bases between them. The CDR3 DNA reads as TGTGCCAGCAGTTTCCAACAGGGCTACGAGCAGTACTTC. Protein product: CASSFQQGYEQYF.

This clonotype showed up many times. The V gene is TRBV20-1, the J gene TRBJ2-3; possibly TRBD2 for D (7 bases). V was shortened by 6 bases and J by 5 bases, with 15 bases between the two germline ends. The CDR3 is 13 residues long. Looked up from germline, CDR1 is DFQATT and CDR2 is SNEGSKA (reference sequence). The CDR3 sequence is CSALAVRGDTQYF. In nucleotides, the CDR3 is TGCAGTGCCCTAGCGGTCAGGGGAGATACGCAGTATTTT.

This chain links TRBV4-1 with TRBJ1-5; possible D gene TRBD1, 5 bases. The V gene's germline CDR1 is MGHRA and CDR2 YSYEKL. V lost 0 bases and J lost 2, with 8 bases in between. The CDR3 runs to 15 residues. The CDR3 DNA reads as TGCGCCAGCAGCCAAGAAGAACAGGGCAATCAGCCCCAGCATTTT. It encodes CASSQEEQGNQPQHF.

At least ten counts were recorded for this clonotype. The J gene is TRBJ2-3, the V gene TRBV5-1, with a tentative D call TRBD1 (5 bases). The CDR3 spans 15 residues. V dropped 4 bases and J dropped 0 bases, with 12 bases sitting between them. Germline V lookup: CDR1 SGHRS, CDR2 YFSETQ. CDR3 in amino acids: CASSTVDSSTDTQYF. The CDR3 DNA sequence: TGCGCCAGCAGCACCGTTGACAGCAGCACAGATACGCAGTATTTT.

The J gene is TRBJ2-2, the V gene TRBV3-1; D gene unclear. Germline V gives CDR1 LGHDT, CDR2 YNNKEL (reference sequence). V gave up 4 bases and J gave up 6 bases, with 18 bases separating them. The CDR3 sequence is 16 residues long. Written as DNA, the CDR3 is TGTGCCAGCAGCCCCCGACGCGCCAGTGCGGCCGGGGAGCTGTTTTTT. It yields the protein CASSPRRASAAGELFF.

This clonotype was recorded at least ten times. The chain joins TRBV3-1 to TRBJ2-7, with TRBD2 matching over 9 bases. This CDR3 comprises 16 residues. Germline V gene lookup returns CDR1 LGHDT and CDR2 YNNKEL (reference sequence). Germline trimming cut 3 bases from V and 0 bases from J; bases unmatched to any gene: 6. For the CDR3, the DNA is TGTGCCAGCAGCCATTTGCGGGAGGGAAGCTCCTACGAGCAGTACTTC. It encodes CASSHLREGSSYEQYF.

The chain uses TRBV28 and TRBJ1-1; 9 bases agree with TRBD1. The ends lost 5 bases at V and 1 base at J; junction bases unmatched: 5. The CDR3 has 15 amino acids. The germline V gene encodes CDR1 MDHEN and CDR2 SYDVKM. The CDR3 loop is CASSGQGMQNTEAFF. CDR3 bases: TGTGCCAGCAGTGGACAGGGGATGCAGAACACTGAAGCTTTCTTT.

This clonotype was counted ten times or more. V usage is TRBV28 and J usage is TRBJ2-1; D remains ambiguous. The CDR3 has 11 amino acids. The V gene's germline CDR1 is MDHEN and CDR2 SYDVKM. The V end was cut by 5 bases, the J end by 10 bases, with 9 bases between. The CDR3 DNA reads as TGTGCCAGCAGTCCGCTGTTCGAGCAGTTCTTC. Protein product: CASSPLFEQFF.

This clonotype was seen at least ten times. The CDR3 nucleotides read TGCAGCGTCACAGGGGTGGCCAAAAACATTCAGTACTTC. Protein: CSVTGVAKNIQYF. V gene TRBV29-1 combines with J gene TRBJ2-4; 7 bases are shared with TRBD1. This CDR3 comprises 13 residues. J was trimmed by 1 base and V by 6 bases; bases with no gene match: 3. Germline values: CDR1 SQVTM, CDR2 ANQGSEA.

In its sample, this clonotype was seen many times. The chain couples TRBV12-3 or TRBV12-4 to TRBJ2-7; 8 positions match TRBD1. The CDR3 sequence is 14 residues long. Germline trimming cut 3 bases from V and 9 bases from J; bases unmatched to any gene: 10. CDR3 in amino acids: CASSLGTGPLGQYF. The DNA of the CDR3 is TGTGCCAGCAGTTTGGGGACAGGTCCGCTGGGGCAGTACTTC.

The sample holds many counts of this clonotype. The V gene is TRBV11-3, the J gene TRBJ2-1; 8 bases fit TRBD2. The V gene's germline CDR1 is SGHNT and CDR2 YENEEA. The CDR3 totals 18 residues. The V segment lost 1 base and the J segment 0 bases; nucleotides outside the gene matches: 8. In nucleotides, the CDR3 is TGTGCCAGCAGCTTAGTAGGAGTAGCGGGGAGCTCCTACAATGAGCAGTTCTTC. It specifies CASSLVGVAGSSYNEQFF.

This clonotype has only a few counts. This chain links TRBV19 with TRBJ2-1; 11 bases are a match to TRBD2. V gave up 2 bases and J gave up 5 bases; unmatched junction bases: 2. Germline lookup yields CDR1 LNHDA and CDR2 SQIVND (reference sequence). The CDR3 runs to 15 residues. This CDR3 is CASSIRGLADNEQFF. In nucleotides, the CDR3 is TGTGCCAGTAGTATACGGGGACTAGCGGACAATGAGCAGTTCTTC.

With regard to this clonotype: This may stem from a read error, because a much larger clone lies one nucleotide away. CDR3 residues: CATYRVSDNEQFF. The CDR3 DNA sequence: TGTGCCACCTACAGGGTATCGGACAATGAGCAGTTCTTC. This sequence joins TRBV11-3 and TRBJ2-1; D is perhaps TRBD1 (6 bases). The length of the CDR3 is 13 residues. The V end was cut by 10 bases, the J end by 5 bases, with 15 bases between. Germline assignment: CDR1 SGHNT and CDR2 YENEEA.

The chain is built from TRBV3-1 and TRBJ1-4; the D is unclear. The germline V and J ends were trimmed by 4 bases and 7 bases, with 13 bases remaining between them. The CDR3 runs to 14 residues. CDR1 and CDR2 from the germline V gene are LGHDT and YNNKEL (reference sequence). The CDR3 protein is CASSPSTGIEKLFF. For the CDR3, the DNA is TGTGCCAGCAGCCCTTCTACTGGAATTGAAAAACTGTTTTTT.

The gene calls are TRBV11-2 and TRBJ2-3, with TRBD2 matching over 12 bases. The CDR3 is 20 amino acids. CDR1 is SGHAT, CDR2 FQNNGV, per germline. The ends lost 5 bases at V and 4 bases at J; junction bases unmatched: 19. The DNA of the CDR3 is TGTGCCAGCAGCAAACTAACGGATGACCAGACTAGCGGGAGTGCAGATACGCAGTATTTT. It yields the protein CASSKLTDDQTSGSADTQYF.

V is TRBV7-2 and J is TRBJ2-7, with D maybe TRBD2 (7 bases). The ends were cut back, 4 bases at V and 2 bases at J, with 12 bases in the middle. This CDR3 spans 14 amino acids. Germline V gene data show CDR1 as SGHTA and CDR2 as FQGNSA. CDR3 sequence (DNA): TGTGCCAGCAGCTCCCGGGGGGCGACCTACGAGCAGTACTTC. This encodes CASSSRGATYEQYF.

The sample holds many counts of this clonotype. The gene calls are TRBV10-3 and TRBJ1-4; unclear D gene. Germline CDR1 is ENHRY and CDR2 is SYGVKD. Between the trimmed V and J ends, which lost 0 bases and 8 bases, there was a span of 4 bases. CDR3 length: 12 amino acids. This CDR3 reads CAISESEEKLFF. CDR3 sequence (DNA): TGTGCCATCAGTGAGTCGGAAGAAAAACTGTTTTTT.

This clonotype was seen just once. A much larger clone lies one base from this, so it may be a read error. The J gene is TRBJ1-1, the V gene TRBV7-6; D ambiguous. V lost 5 bases, J lost 1 base, and 23 bases lay in between. Germline CDR1 SGHVS, CDR2 FNYEAQ. CDR3 length: 18 amino acids. The CDR3 region has the DNA TGTGCCAGCAGCCTAGATCTCGGTCCGGGCGCATCGAACACTGAAGCTTTCTTT. This gives the protein CASSLDLGPGASNTEAFF.

This clonotype was found many times. This rearrangement joins TRBV18 to TRBJ2-5; D may match TRBD1 or TRBD2 (5 bases each). V was trimmed by 5 bases and J by 1 base, leaving 14 bases between them. Germline loops: CDR1 KGHSH, CDR2 LQKENI. The CDR3 contains 15 residues. This CDR3 reads CASSSQTGTQETQYF. The DNA of the CDR3 is TGTGCCAGCTCATCACAAACCGGGACCCAAGAGACCCAGTACTTC.